This T cell receptor beta chain came from a study of T cells after yellow fever vaccination. Germline loops: CDR1 SGDLS, CDR2 YYNGEE. Trimming shortened V by 4 bases and J by 0 bases, and 15 bases separated the two germline ends. The CDR3 runs 16 residues. TCRdb used MiXCR to reprocess the 5' RACE reads, holding one entry per CDR3 protein. The sample has a few hundred thousand distinct CDR3 sequences; around 5.2% are singletons. This clonotype appeared many times. The gene calls are TRBV9 and TRBJ2-3; D may be TRBD2 (5 bases). This TCR derives from a man between 18 and 29 years old who received the YFV17D yellow fever vaccine. Here the sequenced sample was CD4+ T cells sorted from PBMCs, taken on the day of the yellow fever booster vaccination. In nucleotides, the CDR3 is TGTGCCAGCAGCCCCGAGGGCAGAAAAAGCACAGATACGCAGTATTTT. Translation: CASSPEGRKSTDTQYF.